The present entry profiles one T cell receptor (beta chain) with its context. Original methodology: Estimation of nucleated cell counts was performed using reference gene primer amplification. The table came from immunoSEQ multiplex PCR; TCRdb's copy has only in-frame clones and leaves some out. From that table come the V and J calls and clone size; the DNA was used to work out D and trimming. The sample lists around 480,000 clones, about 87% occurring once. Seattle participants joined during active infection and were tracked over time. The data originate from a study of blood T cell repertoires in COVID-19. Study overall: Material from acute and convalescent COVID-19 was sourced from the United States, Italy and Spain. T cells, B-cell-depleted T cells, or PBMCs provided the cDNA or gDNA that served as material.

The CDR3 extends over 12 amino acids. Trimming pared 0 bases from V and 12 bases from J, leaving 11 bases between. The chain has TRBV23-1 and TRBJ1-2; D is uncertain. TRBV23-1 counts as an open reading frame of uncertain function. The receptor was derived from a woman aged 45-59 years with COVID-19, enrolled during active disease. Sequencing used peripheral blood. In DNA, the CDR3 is TGCGCCAGCAGTCAATCGGGCAGACCGAACACCTTC. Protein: CASSQSGRPNTF.